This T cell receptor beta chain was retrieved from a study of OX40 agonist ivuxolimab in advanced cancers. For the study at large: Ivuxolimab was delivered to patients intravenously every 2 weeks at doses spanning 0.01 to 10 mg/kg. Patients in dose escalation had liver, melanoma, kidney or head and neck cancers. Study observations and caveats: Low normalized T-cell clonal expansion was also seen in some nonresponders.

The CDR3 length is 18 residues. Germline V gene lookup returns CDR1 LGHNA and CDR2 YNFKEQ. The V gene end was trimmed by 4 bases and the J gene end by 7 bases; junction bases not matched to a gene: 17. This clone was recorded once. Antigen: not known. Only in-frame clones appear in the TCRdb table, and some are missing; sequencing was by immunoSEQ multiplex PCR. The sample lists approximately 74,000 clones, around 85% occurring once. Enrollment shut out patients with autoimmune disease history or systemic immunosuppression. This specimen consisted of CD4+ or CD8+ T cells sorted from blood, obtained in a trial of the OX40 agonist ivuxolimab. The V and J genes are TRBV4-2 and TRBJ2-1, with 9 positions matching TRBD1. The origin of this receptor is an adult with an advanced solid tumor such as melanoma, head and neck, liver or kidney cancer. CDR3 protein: CASSPRVVRDRVKNEQFF. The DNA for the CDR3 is TGTGCCAGCAGCCCCCGGGTCGTAAGGGACAGGGTCAAAAATGAGCAGTTCTTC.